This T cell receptor (beta chain) stems from a study of cytomegalovirus exposure and HLA in healthy donors. Germline CDR1 reads LNHDA; CDR2 reads SQIVND (reference sequence). CDR3 length equals 14 residues. The germline V and J ends were trimmed by 5 bases and 1 base, with 9 bases remaining between them. It was with 60 Vbeta and 13 Jbeta primers that the PCR ran. TCRdb's copy holds only in-frame clones and misses some; the assay was immunoSEQ multiplex PCR. Of approximately 110,000 clones listed, 70% to 85% were seen once; the top ten hold roughly 3.7%. The sequence was obtained from a human donor in good health. V and J are TRBV19 and TRBJ1-5, with D hard to call. Sample: PBMCs. The CDR3 nucleotides are TGTGCCAGTAGTCTGGCATCCAGCAATCAGCCCCAGCATTTT. It specifies CASSLASSNQPQHF.